The rows below give T cell receptor beta chains drawn from one sample of a study of cytomegalovirus exposure and HLA in healthy donors. The repertoire was sequenced with immunoSEQ multiplex PCR; TCRdb's copy has only in-frame clones and lacks some. Of 75,000 to 100,000 clones detected, 70% to 80% appear once; the ten largest clones hold about a tenth. The sample comprised PBMCs. The receptors here all came from a young man in good health and CMV-seropositive. CDR3s include the opening cysteine and the closing phenylalanine or tryptophan. The D gene is left open where the match is weak. The listing skips clone size in some rows; elsewhere it reads once, few, many or a size class.

>TRBJ1-4|TRBV28|NA|NA
CASSNSQPGTKEKLFF
TGTGCCAGCAGTAACTCCCAACCCGGGACAAAGGAAAAACTGTTTTTT
>TRBJ2-1|TRBV13|NA|NA
CASSLVRGGEQFF
TGTGCCAGCAGCTTGGTTAGGGGTGGTGAGCAGTTCTTC
>TRBJ2-5|TRBV10-2|NA|few
CASSARETQYF
TGCGCCAGCAGTGCTCGAGAGACCCAGTACTTC
>TRBJ2-5|TRBV14|NA|NA
CASSQRQGETQYF
TGTGCCAGCAGCCAAAGACAAGGAGAGACCCAGTACTTC
>TRBJ2-7|TRBV12-5|NA|once
CASGFDRTYEQYF
TGTGCTAGTGGTTTTGACAGAACCTACGAGCAGTACTTC
>TRBJ2-1|TRBV6-1|TRBD1|NA
CASSAGNRGSEFF
TGTGCCAGCAGTGCCGGAAACAGGGGGAGTGAGTTCTTC
>TRBJ1-5|TRBV30|NA|few
CAWSGGRIQPQHF
TGTGCCTGGAGTGGAGGGCGTATTCAGCCCCAGCATTTT
>TRBJ1-1|TRBV28|NA|NA
CASGRADTEAFF
TGTGCCAGTGGCAGGGCGGACACTGAAGCTTTCTTT
>TRBJ1-5|TRBV6-1|NA|NA
CASSEQGPSQPQHF
TGTGCCAGCAGTGAACAGGGGCCTAGCCAGCCCCAGCATTTT
>TRBJ1-4|TRBV15|TRBD1|once
CATSGTTGEKLFF
TGTGCCACCAGCGGAACGACAGGGGAAAAACTGTTTTTT
>TRBJ2-2|TRBV2|TRBD1|NA
CASSYGTGSGELFF
TGTGCCAGCAGCTACGGGACAGGTTCCGGGGAGCTGTTTTTT
>TRBJ1-2|TRBV9|NA|NA
CASSVDVSRLGYTF
TGTGCCAGCAGCGTAGATGTGTCCAGACTTGGCTACACCTTC
>TRBJ2-7|TRBV7-9|NA|once
CASSLVGGYEQYF
TGTGCCAGCAGCTTAGTAGGGGGCTACGAGCAGTACTTC
>TRBJ2-7|TRBV28|TRBD1|NA
CASSLLRQGAYEQYF
TGTGCCAGCAGTCTGCTTAGACAGGGGGCCTACGAGCAGTACTTC
>TRBJ2-1|TRBV4-1|TRBD1|NA
CASSRPGQGIYNEQFF
TGCGCCAGCAGCCGCCCCGGACAGGGGATATACAATGAGCAGTTCTTC
>TRBJ1-4|TRBV2|NA|NA
CASSVVSNEKLFF
TGTGCCAGCAGTGTCGTGAGTAATGAAAAACTGTTTTTT
>TRBJ1-4|TRBV9|NA|NA
CASSVDSRGLGLFF
TGTGCCAGCAGCGTAGATAGCCGAGGTTTAGGTCTGTTTTTT
>TRBJ2-2|TRBV7-6|TRBD2|NA
CASSVIAGGTTGELFF
TGCGCCAGCAGCGTCATAGCGGGGGGTACCACCGGGGAGCTGTTTTTT
>TRBJ2-1|TRBV11-2|TRBD2|NA
CASSLSGGGGNEQFF
TGTGCCAGCAGCTTATCCGGGGGGGGCGGGAATGAGCAGTTCTTC